This TCR beta chain was documented in a study of blood T cells in healthy people across ages. Overall study results and limits: Among T cells, TCR beta diversity per million cells dropped roughly linearly as age rose. In long-lived donors, naive CD4+ cell counts and diversity exceeded those of aged donors.

At least ten counts were recorded for this clonotype. Its antigen is undetermined. Primed by a sample-barcoded 5' primer and a J-beta primer mix, a second PCR proceeded for roughly 7 to 11 cycles. MiXCR, applied by TCRdb to the 5' RACE reads, yields one record per CDR3 protein. The sample lists 730,000 or so distinct CDR3 sequences, 40% to 50% occurring once. Germline-derived CDR1 and CDR2 are SQVTM and ANQGSEA. This CDR3 contains 13 residues. Trimming at V came to 7 bases and at J to 2 bases, leaving 5 bases not matched to a gene. Drawn from each donor were 9 to 10 milliliters of peripheral blood. The origin of this receptor is a man at least 80 years old in good health. The chain links TRBV29-1 to TRBJ2-7, with TRBD2 identical over 10 bases. Sequencing was carried out using blood. CDR3 DNA: TGCAGCGCCGTAGCGGGGGGCCCCTACGAGCAGTACTTC. It translates to CSAVAGGPYEQYF.